This T cell receptor (beta chain) appears in the sequencing data of a study of CD8 T cells in ankylosing spondylitis. This clonotype came up many times. Construction of TCR beta libraries was performed using quantitative 5'-RACE with molecular barcodes. TCRdb called the 5' RACE reads again in MiXCR, with one record for every CDR3 protein. In the table there are around 150,000 distinct CDR3 sequences, under 14% of which are singletons. The CDR3 contains 15 residues. V gave up 4 bases and J gave up 5 bases; unmatched junction bases: 6. Germline loops: CDR1 SGHVS, CDR2 FQNEAQ. J is TRBJ2-5 and V is TRBV7-8; 11 bases are a match to TRBD1. The sequence was collected from a male donor with ankylosing spondylitis or in good health (not recorded which). The material sequenced was blood, either unsorted or a sorted T cell fraction (not recorded which). The CDR3 nucleotides are TGTGCCAGCAGCTCGGACAGGGGGCAGCTCGAGACCCAGTACTTC. This codes for CASSSDRGQLETQYF.